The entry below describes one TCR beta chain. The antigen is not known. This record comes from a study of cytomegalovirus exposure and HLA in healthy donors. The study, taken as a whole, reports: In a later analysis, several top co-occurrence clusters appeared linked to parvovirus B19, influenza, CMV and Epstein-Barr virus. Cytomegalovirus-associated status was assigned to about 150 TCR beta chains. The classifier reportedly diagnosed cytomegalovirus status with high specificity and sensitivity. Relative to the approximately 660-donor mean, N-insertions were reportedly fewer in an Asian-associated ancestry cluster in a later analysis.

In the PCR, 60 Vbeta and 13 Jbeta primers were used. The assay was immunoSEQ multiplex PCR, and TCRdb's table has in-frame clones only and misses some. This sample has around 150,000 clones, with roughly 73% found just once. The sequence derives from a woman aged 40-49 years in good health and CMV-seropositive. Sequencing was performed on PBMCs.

DNA of the CDR3: TGTGCCAGCGGAGACGGACAGGGAATTTCTGGCTACACCTTC. Translated, it gives CASGDGQGISGYTF. The chain uses TRBV9 and TRBJ1-2; 8 nucleotides agree with TRBD1. The ends lost 7 bases at V and 7 bases at J; junction bases unmatched: 12. Looked up from germline, CDR1 is SGDLS and CDR2 is YYNGEE. CDR3 size: 14 residues.